The 21 T cell receptor beta chains presented below share a single source sample, sequenced in a study of T cells in Graves' hyperthyroidism and ophthalmopathy. Amplified TCR beta CDR3 regions derived from RNA transcripts. HTBI primers drove first-round RT-PCR of the TCR CDR3. TCRdb recomputed calls from the multiplex PCR reads with MiXCR, one row per CDR3 protein. The sample lists roughly 740,000 distinct CDR3 sequences; roughly 15% were seen once. Sequencing input: blood. These receptors all come from a young man with Graves' hyperthyroidism.

Ten or more counts support this clonotype. V usage is TRBV7-2 and J usage is TRBJ2-5, with 9 nucleotides matching TRBD2. The CDR3 runs to 16 residues. CDR1 is SGHTA and CDR2 is FQGNSA in the germline V gene. With 0 bases clipped from V and 5 bases from J, the junction kept 7 bases outside the gene matches. Here the CDR3 reads CASSLAWREGHETQYF. The DNA for the CDR3 is TGTGCCAGCAGCTTAGCGTGGCGGGAGGGGCACGAGACCCAGTACTTC.

This rearrangement joins TRBV6-6 to TRBJ2-2; possibly TRBD2 for D (5 bases). The CDR3 length is 18 residues. Trimming removed 2 bases at V and 0 bases at J, with 16 bases between. Germline CDR1 reads MNHNY; CDR2 reads SVGAGI (reference sequence). CDR3 in DNA: TGTGCCAGCAGTTACATTAGCGTAAAGGGTGCGAACACCGGGGAGCTGTTTTTT. Translating it yields CASSYISVKGANTGELFF.

This clonotype was counted at least ten times. The V gene is TRBV5-1, the J gene TRBJ2-7, with 12 bases matching TRBD2. The CDR3 loop spans 16 amino acids. The germline CDR1 and CDR2 sequences are SGHRS and YFSETQ. J lost 1 base, V lost 4 bases, and 6 bases had no gene match. The DNA of the CDR3 is TGCGCCAGCAGCAGGGGACTAGCGGGTGGTTCCTACGAGCAGTACTTC. Translating gives CASSRGLAGGSYEQYF. The full variable domain, in which reference TRBV5-1 and TRBJ2-7 provide the parts outside the CDR3, is KAGVTQTPRYLIKTRGQQVTLSCSPISGHRSVSWYQQTPGQGLQFLFEYFSETQRNKGNFPGRFSGRQFSNSRSEMNVSTLELGDSALYLCASSRGLAGGSYEQYFGPGTRLTVT.

V and J are TRBV24-1 and TRBJ2-5, with a possible D match to TRBD1 (6 bases). Germline CDR1 KGHDR, CDR2 SFDVKD. V lost 0 bases to trimming and J lost 1 base, with 11 bases between them. The CDR3 is 16 amino acids. CDR3 sequence (DNA): TGTGCCACCAGTGATTTGAAGCAGGACAGCCAAGAGACCCAGTACTTC. It is translated as CATSDLKQDSQETQYF.

The table lists this clonotype with a few counts. The genes are TRBV12-3 or TRBV12-4 and TRBJ1-4, with 12 bases aligning to TRBD1. Losses at the gene ends were 4 bases for V and 7 bases for J; bases not matched to a gene: 10. CDR3 length: 17 amino acids. The CDR3 reads CASSSGTGGLVGEKLFF. DNA for the CDR3: TGTGCCAGCAGTTCGGGGACAGGGGGCCTAGTGGGTGAAAAACTGTTTTTT.

The chain carries TRBV20-1 and TRBJ1-1; D is unresolved. This CDR3 is 13 amino acids long. The V gene's germline CDR1 is DFQATT and CDR2 SNEGSKA (reference sequence). Trimming pared 5 bases from V and 2 bases from J, leaving 12 bases between. The CDR3 sequence: CSAPTTLNTEAFF. The CDR3 DNA sequence: TGCAGTGCTCCTACGACACTTAACACTGAAGCTTTCTTT.

This chain uses TRBV5-6 with TRBJ2-1, with TRBD2 matching 11 bases. This CDR3 is 18 amino acids long. Germline CDR1 and CDR2: SGHDT and YYEEEE. Unmatched junction bases numbered 10, after V lost 1 base and J lost 4 bases. CDR3 DNA sequence: TGTGCCAGCAGCTTGAGGCTAGCGGGAGGTAGAATTTACAATGAGCAGTTCTTC. This gives the protein CASSLRLAGGRIYNEQFF.

This clonotype appeared a few times. V gene TRBV7-2 combines with J gene TRBJ2-6, with D possibly matching TRBD2 (5 bases). The CDR3 is 18 amino acids. Germline V gives CDR1 SGHTA, CDR2 FQGNSA. Trimming pared 5 bases from V and 2 bases from J, leaving 19 bases between. The CDR3 here is CASSPQGLLVAGANVLTF. The CDR3 nucleotides are TGTGCCAGCAGCCCCCAAGGGTTACTAGTCGCTGGGGCCAACGTCCTGACTTTC.

The table lists this clonotype with a few counts. The chain combines TRBV6-2 or TRBV6-3 with TRBJ2-1; TRBD2 matches at 8 bases. Per germline, CDR1 MNHEY and CDR2 SVGEGT. The length of the CDR3 is 16 residues. The J segment lost 8 bases and the V segment lost 0 bases, leaving 9 bases of the junction unmatched. In nucleotides, the CDR3 is TGTGCCAGCAGTTACTCGAGGCTAGCGGGTGCCTATGAGCAGTTCTTC. Its translation is CASSYSRLAGAYEQFF.

Many counts were recorded for this clonotype. This chain links TRBV7-2 with TRBJ2-1; TRBD2 might be the D (6 bases). The CDR3 loop spans 13 amino acids. Trimming took 4 bases from V and 9 from J, leaving 13 bases between them. Germline V lookup: CDR1 SGHTA, CDR2 FQGNSA. CDR3 in amino acids: CASSYPSVGEQFF. The CDR3 DNA follows: TGTGCCAGCAGCTACCCTAGCGTGGGTGAGCAGTTCTTC.

This clonotype came up a few times. The rearrangement joins TRBV4-1 to TRBJ2-7, with 7 bases aligning to TRBD2. The CDR3 covers 16 residues. Germline V gene lookup returns CDR1 MGHRA and CDR2 YSYEKL. Trimming took 3 bases from V and 0 from J; bases not matched to a gene: 8. The CDR3: CASSHRVAGLSYEQYF. The CDR3 DNA reads TGCGCCAGCAGCCACCGAGTAGCGGGTCTCTCCTACGAGCAGTACTTC.

The gene calls are TRBV12-3 or TRBV12-4 and TRBJ1-1; tentative D call: TRBD1 (6 bases). Trimming stripped 6 bases from V and 7 bases from J, with 18 bases between. The CDR3 is 14 residues long. The CDR3 spells CASSRGERGGEAFF. The CDR3 DNA sequence: TGTGCCAGCAGCCGAGGGGAGAGGGGGGGTGAAGCTTTCTTT.

This clonotype was seen more than once but under ten times. The chain joins TRBV2 to TRBJ2-1; TRBD2 matches 11 bases. Germline CDR1 is SNHLY and CDR2 is FYNNEI. This CDR3 is built from 14 residues. Trimming cost V 7 bases and J 7 bases; bases outside gene matches: 6. The CDR3 protein is CASNVAGGWNEQFF. CDR3 DNA: TGTGCCAGCAACGTAGCGGGAGGGTGGAATGAGCAGTTCTTC.

The chain is built from TRBV19 and TRBJ2-6; the D gene is possibly TRBD1 (5 bases). The CDR3 extends over 16 amino acids. Trimming removed 2 bases from V and 1 base from J, with 9 bases in between. Germline CDR1 reads LNHDA; CDR2 reads SQIVND (reference sequence). The CDR3 protein is CASSIIRASGANVLTF. CDR3 nucleotide sequence: TGTGCCAGTAGTATAATCAGGGCGTCTGGGGCCAACGTCCTGACTTTC. The full variable domain, in which reference TRBV19 and TRBJ2-6 provide the parts outside the CDR3, is DGGITQSPKYLFRKEGQNVTLSCEQNLNHDAMYWYRQDPGQGLRLIYYSQIVNDFQKGDIAEGYSVSREKKESFPLTVTSAQKNPTAFYLCASSIIRASGANVLTFGAGSRLTVL.

CDR3 protein: CASSVTGRDGNIQYF. The CDR3 DNA is TGTGCCAGCAGCGTCACAGGTCGGGACGGTAACATTCAGTACTTC. V gene TRBV7-9 combines with J gene TRBJ2-4; D is tentatively TRBD1 or TRBD2 (5 bases each). Germline CDR1 is SEHNR and CDR2 is FQNEAQ (reference sequence). V was trimmed by 5 bases and J by 7 bases, leaving 18 bases between them. CDR3 length equals 15 residues. The whole variable domain, remainder taken from reference TRBV7-9 and TRBJ2-4, is DTGVSQNPRHKITKRGQNVTFRCDPISEHNRLYWYRQTLGQGPEFLTYFQNEAQLEKSRLLSDRFSAERPKGSFSTLEIQRTEQGDSAMYLCASSVTGRDGNIQYFGAGTRLSVL.

The genes are TRBV5-1 and TRBJ2-6; D is perhaps TRBD2 (5 bases). The germline V and J ends were trimmed by 2 bases and 0 bases, with 12 bases remaining between them. The CDR3 runs to 17 residues. Germline V CDR1 and CDR2: SGHRS, YFSETQ. This chain's CDR3 is CASSFLGSFSGANVLTF. DNA of the CDR3: TGCGCCAGCAGCTTCCTAGGGAGCTTCTCTGGGGCCAACGTCCTGACTTTC.

This clonotype was counted only a few times. In nucleotides, the CDR3 is TGTGCCAGCAGCCGGAGTAGCGGGAGCTCAGATGAGCAGTTCTTC. Amino acids: CASSRSSGSSDEQFF. The gene calls are TRBV28 and TRBJ2-1; 9 bases fit TRBD2. Germline-derived CDR1 and CDR2 are MDHEN and SYDVKM. This CDR3 contains 15 residues. With V trimmed by 6 bases and J by 8 bases, 11 bases remained unmatched.

This clonotype was detected a few times. The rearrangement links TRBV19 to TRBJ1-5; 8 bases line up with TRBD1. Germline lookup yields CDR1 LNHDA and CDR2 SQIVND (reference sequence). The junction had 5 bases not matched to a gene; V was cut back by 10 bases and J by 6 bases. The CDR3 has 12 amino acids. CDR3 nucleotides: TGTGCCACTAGGGACAGGACTCAGCCCCAGCATTTT. Its protein is CATRDRTQPQHF. Together with reference TRBV19 and TRBJ1-5, the CDR3 gives the full variable domain: DGGITQSPKYLFRKEGQNVTLSCEQNLNHDAMYWYRQDPGQGLRLIYYSQIVNDFQKGDIAEGYSVSREKKESFPLTVTSAQKNPTAFYLCATRDRTQPQHFGDGTRLSIL.

In its sample, this clonotype was seen many times. V gene TRBV2 combines with J gene TRBJ2-3; D remains unclear. V lost 8 bases, J lost 9 bases, and 15 bases lay in between. The CDR3 has 12 residues. The germline gives CDR1 SNHLY, CDR2 FYNNEI. CDR3 in amino acids: CASSAATETQYF. CDR3 bases: TGTGCCAGCTCGGCGGCTACCGAAACGCAGTATTTT.

The V gene is TRBV2, the J gene TRBJ2-7; 8 bases are a match to TRBD1. Germline CDR1 is SNHLY and CDR2 is FYNNEI. With V trimmed by 6 bases and J by 5 bases, 6 bases remained unmatched. CDR3 length: 13 residues. This chain's CDR3 is CASRAGGRDEQYF. The CDR3 nucleotides are TGTGCCAGCAGGGCAGGGGGCAGGGACGAGCAGTACTTC.

This clonotype was found a few times. The chain couples TRBV18 to TRBJ2-2, with D unresolved. Trimming shortened V by 2 bases and J by 4 bases, and 11 bases separated the two germline ends. The CDR3 contains 15 residues. From germline, CDR1 is KGHSH and CDR2 LQKENI. This CDR3 is CASSPFTSRTGELFF. Here the CDR3 DNA reads TGTGCCAGCTCACCATTTACGAGTCGCACCGGGGAGCTGTTTTTT.